This entry lists 14 T cell receptor beta chains sequenced from one sample in a study of post-analysis software for immune sequencing data. Regarding the study as a whole: In patients, about five TRBV segments were more frequent than in controls, with TRBV5-6, TRBV5-1 and TRBV20-1 among them.

These receptors lack a known antigen. Carried by the TCR beta cDNA libraries were unique molecular identifiers. TCRdb fed the PCR reads into MiXCR, producing one record per CDR3 protein. The sample holds hundreds of thousands of distinct CDR3 sequences, approximately 30% seen once. What was sequenced was blood. The receptors originated from a girl aged 10-17 years with multiple sclerosis.

This clonotype was seen at least ten times. The rearrangement uses TRBV29-1 and TRBJ2-5; D may be TRBD2 (6 bases). CDR3 size: 13 residues. The V gene's germline CDR1 is SQVTM and CDR2 ANQGSEA. Trimming cost V 4 bases and J 4 bases, with 13 bases left between them. The CDR3 here is CSVASGERETQYF. In nucleotides, the CDR3 is TGCAGCGTTGCGTCGGGAGAAAGAGAGACCCAGTACTTC.

V usage is TRBV4-2 and J usage is TRBJ1-5; D remains unclear. V lost 0 bases and J 6 bases, leaving 6 bases between the germline ends. The CDR3 consists of 13 residues. The germline gives CDR1 LGHNA, CDR2 YNFKEQ. Written as DNA, the CDR3 is TGTGCCAGCAGCCAAGATGCTGGTCAGCCCCAGCATTTT. This codes for CASSQDAGQPQHF.

As regards this clonotype: A single base separates this from a much larger clone, so it may be a read error. This chain uses TRBV4-3 with TRBJ2-7; D may be TRBD1 (6 bases). The V gene's germline CDR1 is LGHNA and CDR2 YSLEER. There are 15 residues in the CDR3. V was cut by 4 bases and J by 3 bases, with 16 bases left in between. The CDR3: CASSRDRGRGYEQYF. As DNA, the CDR3 is TGCGCCAGCAGCCGAGATCGGGGCAGGGGCTACGAGCAGTACTTC.

Concerning this clonotype: A read error may explain this, as a much larger clone is one base away. CDR3 region: CCVEGGGTAKHTQYF. The CDR3 DNA sequence: TGCTGCGTTGAAGGCGGTGGGACGGCCAAACATACGCAGTATTTT. The V and J genes are TRBV29-1 and TRBJ2-3, with D perhaps TRBD1 or TRBD2 (5 bases each). The CDR3 is 15 residues long. Germline loops: CDR1 SQVTM, CDR2 ANQGSEA.

The V call is TRBV10-3, the J call TRBJ1-4, with 7 bases matching TRBD1. Germline CDR1 ENHRY, CDR2 SYGVKD. Trimming cost V 3 bases and J 8 bases; bases outside gene matches: 3. The CDR3 is 13 amino acids. This chain's CDR3 is CAISDGTAEKLFF. As DNA, the CDR3 is TGTGCCATCAGTGATGGGACAGCCGAAAAACTGTTTTTT.

Many counts were recorded for this clonotype. This chain joins TRBV20-1 and TRBJ2-1, with TRBD2 matching 10 bases. CDR1 is DFQATT, CDR2 SNEGSKA, per germline (reference sequence). The CDR3 totals 15 residues. With 8 bases clipped from V and 8 bases from J, the junction kept 15 bases outside the gene matches. CDR3 in amino acids: CSLLAGRSGRDEQFF. CDR3 DNA: TGCAGTCTCCTAGCGGGGAGAAGCGGGAGGGATGAGCAGTTCTTC.

Comments on this clonotype: One base away lies a much larger clone, so this may be a sequencing read error. V and J are TRBV18 and TRBJ2-1; 11 bases fit TRBD2. The germline gives CDR1 KGHSH, CDR2 LQKENI. There are 15 residues in the CDR3. Losses at the gene ends were 6 bases for V and 10 bases for J; bases not matched to a gene: 11. CDR3 residues: CASSLTSGTPGEQFF. CDR3 bases: TGTGCCAGCTCCTTGACTAGCGGGACGCCTGGCGAGCAGTTCTTC.

This clonotype was picked up a small number of times. The chain combines TRBV20-1 with TRBJ2-7; D perhaps matches TRBD1 (6 bases). The length of the CDR3 is 13 residues. The germline gives CDR1 DFQATT, CDR2 SNEGSKA (reference sequence). The CDR3 sequence: CSPYRDTSYEQYF. CDR3 sequence (DNA): TGCAGCCCGTACCGGGACACCTCCTACGAGCAGTACTTC.

The chain uses TRBV7-2 and TRBJ1-3; no clear D. The V end lost 4 bases, the J end lost 0 bases, and 10 bases lay between the germline ends. There are 15 residues in the CDR3. Germline V CDR1 and CDR2: SGHTA, FQGNSA. The CDR3 sequence: CASSSAHTSGNTIYF. CDR3 nucleotide sequence: TGTGCCAGCAGCTCAGCCCACACCTCTGGAAACACCATATATTTT.

This chain connects TRBV29-1 to TRBJ2-5, with D tentatively TRBD2 (6 bases). The J call could be wrong; TRBJ2-7 is a better fit for the DNA end. In germline, CDR1 is SQVTM, CDR2 ANQGSEA. The CDR3 runs 13 residues. CDR3 residues: CSVSSASSYEQYF. The CDR3 region has the DNA TGCAGCGTTTCTAGCGCGAGCTCCTACGAGCAGTACTTC.

The rearrangement uses TRBV27 and TRBJ2-5; no definite D call. V gave up 2 bases and J gave up 4 bases, with 11 bases separating them. Looked up from germline, CDR1 is MNHEY and CDR2 is SMNVEV (reference sequence). The CDR3 extends over 14 amino acids. CDR3 residues: CASSLEVSGETQYF. CDR3 bases: TGTGCCAGCAGTTTAGAAGTCTCGGGAGAGACCCAGTACTTC.

The chain links TRBV15 to TRBJ2-1, with D uncertain. Looked up from germline, CDR1 is LNHNV and CDR2 is YYDKDF (reference sequence). Trimming removed 4 bases at V and 8 bases at J, with 21 bases between. The CDR3 sequence is 16 residues long. CDR3 amino acids: CATSTSQRRPTDEQFF. The CDR3 DNA is TGTGCCACCAGCACGTCCCAACGCAGACCCACGGATGAGCAGTTCTTC.

The J gene is TRBJ2-1, the V gene TRBV6-1; TRBD1 aligns across 9 bases. The CDR3 has 17 amino acids. Germline V gene lookup returns CDR1 MNHNS and CDR2 SASEGT. Trimming took 1 base from V and 4 from J; bases not matched to a gene: 8. The CDR3 bases are TGTGCCAGCAGTGAAGGCTTTTGGACAGGGGAATACAATGAGCAGTTCTTC. It translates to CASSEGFWTGEYNEQFF.

The gene calls are TRBV5-8 and TRBJ2-1; perhaps D is TRBD1 or TRBD2 (5 bases each). Germline values: CDR1 SGHTS, CDR2 YDEGEE. The V gene lost 6 bases and the J gene lost 2 bases, with 12 bases spanning the gap. This CDR3 region has 14 residues. Here the CDR3 reads CASNPVGAYNEQFF. CDR3 DNA: TGTGCCAGCAACCCGGTGGGGGCCTACAATGAGCAGTTCTTC.